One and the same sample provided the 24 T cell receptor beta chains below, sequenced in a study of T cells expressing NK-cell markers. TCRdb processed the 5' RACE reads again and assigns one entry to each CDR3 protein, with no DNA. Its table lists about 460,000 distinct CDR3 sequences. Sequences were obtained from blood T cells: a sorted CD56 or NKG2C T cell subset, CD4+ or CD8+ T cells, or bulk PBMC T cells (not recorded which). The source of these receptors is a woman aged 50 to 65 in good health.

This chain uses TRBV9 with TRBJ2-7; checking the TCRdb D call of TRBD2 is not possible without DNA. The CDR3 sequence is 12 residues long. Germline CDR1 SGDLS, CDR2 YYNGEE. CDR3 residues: CASSVAEGEQYF.

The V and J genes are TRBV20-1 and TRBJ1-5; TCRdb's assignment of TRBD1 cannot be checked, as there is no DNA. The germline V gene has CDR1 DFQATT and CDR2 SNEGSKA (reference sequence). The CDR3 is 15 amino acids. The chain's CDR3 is CSARRGVPREQPQHF.

The CDR3 loop is CASSLPTGYEQYF. The V gene is TRBV3-1, the J gene TRBJ2-7; the D gene TCRdb calls, TRBD1, cannot be checked with no DNA. Germline assignment: CDR1 LGHDT and CDR2 YNNKEL (reference sequence). The CDR3 length is 13 residues.

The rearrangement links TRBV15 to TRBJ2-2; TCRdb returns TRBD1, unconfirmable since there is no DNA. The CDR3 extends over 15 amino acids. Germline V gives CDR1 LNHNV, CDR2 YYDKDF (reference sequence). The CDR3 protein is CATSRDTGGTGELFF.

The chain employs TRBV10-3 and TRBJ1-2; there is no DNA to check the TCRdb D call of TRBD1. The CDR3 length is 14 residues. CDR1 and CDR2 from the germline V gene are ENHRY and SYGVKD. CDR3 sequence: CAISADRDAGGYTF.

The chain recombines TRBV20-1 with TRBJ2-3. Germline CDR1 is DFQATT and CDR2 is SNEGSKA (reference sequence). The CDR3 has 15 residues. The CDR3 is CSARVALVSTDTQYF.

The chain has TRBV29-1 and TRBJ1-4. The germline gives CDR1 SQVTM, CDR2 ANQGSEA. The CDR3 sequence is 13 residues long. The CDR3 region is CSVVYSPNEKLFF.

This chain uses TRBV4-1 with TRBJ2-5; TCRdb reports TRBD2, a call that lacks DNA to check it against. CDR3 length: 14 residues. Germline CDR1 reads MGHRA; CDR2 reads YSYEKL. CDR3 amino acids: CASSRALAEETQYF.

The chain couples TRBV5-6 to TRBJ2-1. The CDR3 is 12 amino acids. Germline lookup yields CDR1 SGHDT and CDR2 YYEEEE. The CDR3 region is CASIQEYNEQFF.

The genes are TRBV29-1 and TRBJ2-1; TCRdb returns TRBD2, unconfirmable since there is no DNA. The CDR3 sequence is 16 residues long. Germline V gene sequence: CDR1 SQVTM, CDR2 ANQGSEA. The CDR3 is CSVEAVAQSSYNEQFF.

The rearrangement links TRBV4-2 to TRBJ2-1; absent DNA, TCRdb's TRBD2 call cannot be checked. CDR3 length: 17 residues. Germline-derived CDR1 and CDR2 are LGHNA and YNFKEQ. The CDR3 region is CASSQSGGTRSYNEQFF.

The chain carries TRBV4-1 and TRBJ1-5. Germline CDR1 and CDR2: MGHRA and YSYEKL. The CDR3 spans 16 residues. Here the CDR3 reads CASSQDQIDSNQPQHF.

This CDR3 reads CASRQTSGGWTDTQYF. The rearrangement links TRBV6-2 or TRBV6-3 to TRBJ2-3; checking the TCRdb D call of TRBD1 is not possible without DNA. CDR1 MNHEY and CDR2 SVGEGT come from the germline V gene. This CDR3 has 16 amino acids.

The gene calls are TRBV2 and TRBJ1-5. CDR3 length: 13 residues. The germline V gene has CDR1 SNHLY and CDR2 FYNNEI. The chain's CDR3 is CASSEDLNQPQHF.

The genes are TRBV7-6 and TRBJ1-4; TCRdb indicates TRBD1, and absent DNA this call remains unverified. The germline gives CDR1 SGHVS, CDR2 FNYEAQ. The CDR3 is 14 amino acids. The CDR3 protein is CASSSSGGSEKLFF.

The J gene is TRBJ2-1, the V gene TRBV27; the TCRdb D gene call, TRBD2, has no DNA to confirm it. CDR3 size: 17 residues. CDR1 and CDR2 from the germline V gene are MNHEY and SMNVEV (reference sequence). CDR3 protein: CASSLRMVASGSNEQFF.

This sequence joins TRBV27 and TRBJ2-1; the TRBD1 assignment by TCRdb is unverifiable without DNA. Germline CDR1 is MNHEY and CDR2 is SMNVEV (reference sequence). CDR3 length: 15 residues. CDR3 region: CASSLASLGANEQFF.

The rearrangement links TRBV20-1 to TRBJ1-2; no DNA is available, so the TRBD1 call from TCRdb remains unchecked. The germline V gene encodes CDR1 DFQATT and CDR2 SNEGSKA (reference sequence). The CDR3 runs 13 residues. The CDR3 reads CSAREQGTYGYTF.

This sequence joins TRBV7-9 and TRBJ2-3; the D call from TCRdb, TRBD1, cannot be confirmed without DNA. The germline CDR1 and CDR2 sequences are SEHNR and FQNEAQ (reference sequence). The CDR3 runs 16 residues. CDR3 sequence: CASSLAHTGSTDTQYF.

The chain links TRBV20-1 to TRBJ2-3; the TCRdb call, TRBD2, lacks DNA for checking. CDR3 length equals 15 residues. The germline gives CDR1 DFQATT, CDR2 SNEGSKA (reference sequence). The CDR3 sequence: CSSGEGAVSMVTQYF.

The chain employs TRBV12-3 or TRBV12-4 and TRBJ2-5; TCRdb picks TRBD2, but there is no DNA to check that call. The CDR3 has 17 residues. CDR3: CASSYTRTSPYQETQYF.

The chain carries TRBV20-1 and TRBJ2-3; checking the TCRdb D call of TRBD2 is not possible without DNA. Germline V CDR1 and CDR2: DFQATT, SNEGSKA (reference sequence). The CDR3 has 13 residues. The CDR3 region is CSGLDPRTDTQYF.

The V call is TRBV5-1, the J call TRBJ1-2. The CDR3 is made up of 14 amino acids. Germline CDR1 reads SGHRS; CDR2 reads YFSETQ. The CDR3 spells CASSLGRRFYGYTF. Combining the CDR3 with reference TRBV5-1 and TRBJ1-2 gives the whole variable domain KAGVTQTPRYLIKTRGQQVTLSCSPISGHRSVSWYQQTPGQGLQFLFEYFSETQRNKGNFPGRFSGRQFSNSRSEMNVSTLELGDSALYLCASSLGRRFYGYTFGSGTRLTVV.

The CDR3 loop is CSARPAGRPTDTQYF. This chain links TRBV20-1 with TRBJ2-3; lacking DNA, the TRBD2 call made by TCRdb goes unchecked. This CDR3 has 15 amino acids. Germline loops: CDR1 DFQATT, CDR2 SNEGSKA (reference sequence).